The next 11 T cell receptor beta chains were all read from a single sample in a study of metastatic and nonmetastatic thyroid tumors. No patient received treatment before thyroid surgery. TCRdb re-analyzed the PCR reads using MiXCR. The sample has some 31,000 clones, around 20% seen once. The specimen sequenced was blood. Receptors originate from a female donor with papillary thyroid cancer or a benign thyroid nodule (not recorded which). Some clones in this sample may be carry-over from other donors' samples.

The V and J genes are TRBV20-1 and TRBJ2-1, with 13 positions matching TRBD2. Germline CDR1 and CDR2: DFQATT and SNEGSKA (reference sequence). This CDR3 has 14 amino acids. Unmatched junction bases numbered 4, after V lost 5 bases and J lost 6 bases. The CDR3 DNA reads as TGCAGTGCTTTACTAGCGGGAGGGCTCAATGAGCAGTTCTTC. It specifies CSALLAGGLNEQFF.

This clone was picked up many times. This may come from a read error, since a much larger clone is one base off. V usage is TRBV12-3 or TRBV12-4 and J usage is TRBJ2-7; 7 bases agree with TRBD1. The CDR3 contains 15 residues. CDR3 in amino acids: CASSPGQASSDEQYF. The DNA for the CDR3 is TGTGCCAGCAGTCCCGGACAGGCGAGCTCCGACGAGCAGTACTTC.

Ten or more counts support this clone. The chain recombines TRBV20-1 with TRBJ2-1; the match to TRBD2 covers 8 bases. V dropped 1 base and J dropped 3; count of bases not matched to a gene: 11. In germline, CDR1 is DFQATT, CDR2 SNEGSKA (reference sequence). CDR3 size: 17 residues. The CDR3 is CSARVGVGRGVYNEQFF. CDR3 in DNA: TGCAGTGCTAGAGTGGGCGTGGGGCGGGGGGTCTACAATGAGCAGTTCTTC.

The chain is built from TRBV2 and TRBJ2-1, with TRBD2 matching over 9 bases. This CDR3 is built from 14 residues. The trim removed 11 bases at V and 3 bases at J, leaving 8 bases unmatched. In germline, CDR1 is SNHLY, CDR2 FYNNEI. In nucleotides, the CDR3 is TGTGCCTCCGAGCGGGGGGACTACTACAATGAGCAGTTCTTC. Its translation: CASERGDYYNEQFF.

This clone turned up a few times. V and J are TRBV28 and TRBJ2-7, with 8 bases fitting TRBD2. CDR3 size: 17 residues. Germline V gives CDR1 MDHEN, CDR2 SYDVKM. Unmatched junction bases numbered 10, after V lost 1 base and J lost 2 bases. The chain's CDR3 is CASSLFGGASGAYEQYF. The DNA of the CDR3 is TGTGCCAGCAGTTTATTCGGGGGGGCTAGCGGAGCCTACGAGCAGTACTTC.

The rearrangement links TRBV20-1 to TRBJ2-5, with 11 nucleotides matching TRBD2. The CDR3 is made up of 14 amino acids. The trim removed 5 bases at V and 1 base at J, leaving 3 bases unmatched. Germline V CDR1 and CDR2: DFQATT, SNEGSKA (reference sequence). CDR3 DNA sequence: TGCAGTGCTGTGGGGACTAGCGGCCAAGAGACCCAGTACTTC. Its protein product is CSAVGTSGQETQYF.

This clone was counted many times. A much larger clone lies a single base off, so this may be a read error. The chain uses TRBV5-1 and TRBJ2-2, with D uncertain. The CDR3 loop spans 15 amino acids. Germline V gene sequence: CDR1 SGHRS, CDR2 YFSETQ. Trimming pared 2 bases from V and 6 bases from J, leaving 14 bases between. CDR3: CASSFEATGAGELFF. The CDR3 DNA follows: TGCGCCAGCAGCTTCGAAGCAACCGGCGCCGGGGAGCTGTTTTTT.

The V gene is TRBV19, the J gene TRBJ2-1; D call uncertain. CDR1 is LNHDA, CDR2 SQIVND, per germline (reference sequence). V was pared by 6 bases and J by 3 bases, with 3 bases between. CDR3 length equals 11 residues. The chain's CDR3 is CASRNYNEQFF. The DNA of the CDR3 is TGTGCCAGTAGGAACTACAATGAGCAGTTCTTC.

This clone was detected many times. The V call is TRBV28, the J call TRBJ2-7; D unclear. The CDR3 loop spans 13 amino acids. Trimming cost V 4 bases and J 4 bases, with 11 bases left between them. Germline lookup yields CDR1 MDHEN and CDR2 SYDVKM. The CDR3 loop reads CASSSHDKYEQYF. The CDR3 bases are TGTGCCAGCAGTTCCCATGACAAGTACGAGCAGTACTTC.

This rearrangement joins TRBV5-8 to TRBJ2-1; 8 bases align to TRBD2. The CDR3 length is 14 residues. Germline-derived CDR1 and CDR2 are SGHTS and YDEGEE. The ends lost 5 bases at V and 8 bases at J; junction bases unmatched: 9. Here the CDR3 reads CASSHGGGNDEQFF. Written as DNA, the CDR3 is TGTGCCAGCAGTCACGGGGGGGGTAACGATGAGCAGTTCTTC. Supplemented by reference TRBV5-8 and TRBJ2-1, the full variable domain reads EAGVTQSPTHLIKTRGQQATLRCSPISGHTSVYWYQQALGLGLQFLLWYDEGEERNRGNFPPRFSGRQFPNYSSELNVNALELEDSALYLCASSHGGGNDEQFFGPGTRLTVL.

This clone is medium-sized by share. The V and J genes are TRBV11-2 and TRBJ1-2, with D perhaps TRBD1 (5 bases). V lost 5 bases and J lost 5, with 15 bases in between. The germline gives CDR1 SGHAT, CDR2 FQNNGV. CDR3 length equals 14 residues. CDR3 DNA: TGTGCCAGCAGCCCTGACAGAACCCTTTATGGCTACACCTTC. Translation gives CASSPDRTLYGYTF.